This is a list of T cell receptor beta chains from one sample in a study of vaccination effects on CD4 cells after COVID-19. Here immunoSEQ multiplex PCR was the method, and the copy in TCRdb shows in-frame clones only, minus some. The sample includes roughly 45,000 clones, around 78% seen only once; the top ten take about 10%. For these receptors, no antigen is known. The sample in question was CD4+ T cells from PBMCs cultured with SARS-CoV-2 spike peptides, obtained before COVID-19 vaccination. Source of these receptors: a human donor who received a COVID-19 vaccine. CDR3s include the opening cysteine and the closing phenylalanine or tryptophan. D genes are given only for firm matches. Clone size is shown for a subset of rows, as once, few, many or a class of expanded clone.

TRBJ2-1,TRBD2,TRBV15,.,TGTGCCACCAGCAGAAACCCGGGGGGGTGGGTCTACAATGAGCAGTTCTTC,CATSRNPGGWVYNEQFF
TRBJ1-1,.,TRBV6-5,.,TGTGCCAGCACGCGGGGCCGTGAAGCTTTCTTT,CASTRGREAFF
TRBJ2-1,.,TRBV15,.,TGTGCCACCAGCAGAGAGCCCGGGAGCGGTCGCAAGCAGTTCTTC,CATSREPGSGRKQFF
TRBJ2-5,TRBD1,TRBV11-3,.,TGTGCCAGCAGCTTAGGTGACAGGGAAGAGACCCAGTACTTC,CASSLGDREETQYF
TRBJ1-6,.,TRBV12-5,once,TGTGCTAGTGGCTTGATCCAGGGAAATTCACCCCTCCACTTT,CASGLIQGNSPLHF
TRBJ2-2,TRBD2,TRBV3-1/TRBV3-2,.,TGTGCCAGCAGCTTCGGACTAGCGGGGAGGGGCGGGGAGCTGTTTTTT,CASSFGLAGRGGELFF
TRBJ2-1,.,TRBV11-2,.,TGTGCCACCTCGAGGGGAGCATTCTACAATGAGCAGTTCTTC,CATSRGAFYNEQFF
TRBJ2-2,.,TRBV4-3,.,TGCGCCAGCAGCCTCCGGCCCGGGGTGGACACCGGGGAGCTGTTTTTT,CASSLRPGVDTGELFF
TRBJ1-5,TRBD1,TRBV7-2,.,TGTGCCAGCAGCTCATTAGACAGGGGGAATCAGCCCCAGCATTTT,CASSSLDRGNQPQHF
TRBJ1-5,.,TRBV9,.,TGTGCCAGCAGCGTAGGGCCAACAGGGTCCTCTCAGCCCCAGCATTTT,CASSVGPTGSSQPQHF
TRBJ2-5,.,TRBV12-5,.,TGTGCTAGTGGTTTGATTAGCCTGGAGACCCAGTACTTC,CASGLISLETQYF
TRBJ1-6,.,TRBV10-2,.,TGCGCCAGCAGTGTACGGGATTCACCCCTCCACTTT,CASSVRDSPLHF